Shown below are 6 T cell receptor beta chains from a single sample sequenced in a study of shared clonotypes between healthy human individuals. Profiling relied on immunoSEQ multiplex PCR, and the TCRdb table lists in-frame clones only, not all of them. The sample holds 500,000 to 550,000 clones, 95% to 97% seen once. Sample: naive CD4+ T cells sorted from blood. Described subset: CD45RA+ positively selected. Receptors were obtained from a woman in her 30s in good health.

The chain uses TRBV5-1 and TRBJ2-1; 11 nucleotides match TRBD2. CDR3 size: 13 residues. The J segment lost 10 bases and the V segment lost 6 bases, leaving 6 bases of the junction unmatched. Germline-derived CDR1 and CDR2 are SGHRS and YFSETQ. The CDR3 spells CASTPGTSGEQFF. CDR3 coding DNA: TGCGCCAGCACCCCAGGGACTAGCGGCGAGCAGTTCTTC.

This chain joins TRBV4-2 and TRBJ1-3, with 12 bases aligning to TRBD1. The CDR3 contains 17 residues. V shed 0 bases, J shed 4 bases, and the junction held 4 bases outside the gene matches. Germline lookup yields CDR1 LGHNA and CDR2 YNFKEQ. The CDR3 spells CASSQDGTGGVGNTIYF. CDR3 coding DNA: TGTGCCAGCAGCCAAGACGGGACAGGGGGCGTCGGAAACACCATATATTTT.

The rearrangement joins TRBV6-5 to TRBJ2-3; D call uncertain. Germline loops: CDR1 MNHEY, CDR2 SVGAGI. CDR3 length: 13 amino acids. Trimming removed 7 bases from V and 2 bases from J, with 10 bases in between. The CDR3 here is CASTGSVTDTQYF. In nucleotides, the CDR3 is TGTGCCAGCACCGGCAGCGTCACAGATACGCAGTATTTT.

The chain employs TRBV27 and TRBJ2-5; D is possibly TRBD2 (6 bases). The tail of the sequence fits TRBJ2-7 better, so the J call may be wrong. CDR1 and CDR2 from the germline V gene are MNHEY and SMNVEV (reference sequence). CDR3 length equals 17 residues. CDR3 DNA: TGTGCCAGCAGTTTATCCCCTATCGGGAGCGGGTCCTACGAGCAGTACTTC. Amino acid sequence: CASSLSPIGSGSYEQYF.

The V call is TRBV11-2, the J call TRBJ2-7, with TRBD1 matching over 9 bases. V trimming: 5 bases; J trimming: 4 bases; junction bases outside the gene matches: 12. In germline, CDR1 is SGHAT, CDR2 FQNNGV. The CDR3 runs to 16 residues. The CDR3: CASSPPGQGYLYEQYF. The CDR3 nucleotides are TGTGCCAGCAGCCCACCAGGACAGGGGTATTTGTACGAGCAGTACTTC. Complete variable domain (other parts from reference TRBV11-2 and TRBJ2-7): EAGVAQSPRYKIIEKRQSVAFWCNPISGHATLYWYQQILGQGPKLLIQFQNNGVVDDSQLPKDRFSAERLKGVDSTLKIQPAKLEDSAVYLCASSPPGQGYLYEQYFGPGTRLTVT.

V gene TRBV5-1 combines with J gene TRBJ2-3, with D uncertain. This CDR3 is 18 amino acids long. V was shortened by 0 bases and J by 1 base, with 18 bases between the two germline ends. Germline V gene data show CDR1 as SGHRS and CDR2 as YFSETQ. CDR3 DNA: TGCGCCAGCAGCTTGGCCGTGAGGACGAGAGGTGGCACAGATACGCAGTATTTT. This encodes CASSLAVRTRGGTDTQYF.